This T cell receptor (beta chain) is from a study of Graves' ophthalmopathy and Graves' hyperthyroidism. For the study at large: Investigators collected peripheral blood at initial diagnosis, before any treatment was given.

Uncontrolled infections, pregnancy, lactation or other autoimmune diseases led to patient exclusion. This CDR3 has 14 residues. J was trimmed by 3 bases and V by 8 bases; bases with no gene match: 9. Germline values: CDR1 MGHDK, CDR2 SYGVNS. Amplification of TCR beta CDR3 regions used RNA transcripts. The first-round RT-PCR employed HTBI primers together with the Qiagen OneStep RT-PCR kit. A multiplex PCR was then performed as the second round. TCRdb re-called the multiplex PCR reads with MiXCR, one entry per CDR3 protein. Of 400,000 or so distinct CDR3 sequences in the sample, 15% are singletons; the top ten hold around 6.6%.

The sequenced material came from peripheral blood. The sequence derives from a woman in her late teens or twenties with stable Graves' hyperthyroidism. The chain has TRBV25-1 and TRBJ1-2, with 7 bases matching TRBD1. CDR3 DNA: TGTGCCAGCGGGTCCTACGACAGGGACTATGGCTACACCTTC. Translating it yields CASGSYDRDYGYTF.